What follows are 9 T cell receptor beta chains derived from one specimen sequenced in a study of Ad26.COV2.S vaccination and SARS-CoV-2 variants. Clones were sequenced by immunoSEQ multiplex PCR, and TCRdb holds only the in-frame ones, with some missing. This sample has some 250,000 clones, with around 87% found just once. Regarding treatment: some 20 received Ad26.COV2.S at low or high dose, single or two shots; about 5 received placebo; per-sample allocation not given. The samples date from day 63 after the first vaccine or placebo injection. Sequenced here: peripheral blood, sampled in a trial of Ad26.COV2.S vaccine versus placebo. Receptors were obtained from a person between 18 and 60 years old who received the Ad26.COV2.S COVID-19 vaccine or a placebo.

The chain recombines TRBV19 with TRBJ1-1, with D perhaps matching TRBD1 (5 bases). In germline, CDR1 is LNHDA, CDR2 SQIVND (reference sequence). The V end lost 5 bases, the J end lost 4 bases, and 11 bases lay between the germline ends. The CDR3 spans 13 residues. CDR3 sequence: CASSGTFPTEAFF. CDR3 sequence (DNA): TGTGCCAGTAGTGGGACGTTCCCCACTGAAGCTTTCTTT.

The CDR3 region has the DNA TGTGCCAGCAGTATCTCGACAGTCGCCTACGAGCAGTACTTC. It is translated as CASSISTVAYEQYF. The chain is built from TRBV28 and TRBJ2-7; weak D call: TRBD1 (5 bases). The V end was cut by 5 bases, the J end by 2 bases, with 13 bases between. The CDR3 contains 14 residues. Looked up from germline, CDR1 is MDHEN and CDR2 is SYDVKM.

V and J are TRBV10-2 and TRBJ1-1; D gene uncertain. The CDR3 runs to 17 residues. CDR1 WSHSY and CDR2 SAAADI come from the germline V gene. V lost 0 bases to trimming and J lost 3 bases, with 17 bases between them. The CDR3 reads CASSESKGRLGDTEAFF. In nucleotides, the CDR3 is TGCGCCAGCAGTGAGTCGAAAGGGCGCCTCGGGGACACTGAAGCTTTCTTT.

The chain links TRBV4-2 to TRBJ2-5; D may match TRBD1 or TRBD2 (6 bases each). V lost 0 bases and J 1 base, leaving 18 bases between the germline ends. The CDR3 consists of 18 residues. Germline V gene sequence: CDR1 LGHNA, CDR2 YNFKEQ. The CDR3 is CASSQEGIRGTVQETQYF. Written as DNA, the CDR3 is TGTGCCAGCAGCCAAGAGGGGATTAGGGGGACTGTCCAAGAGACCCAGTACTTC.

The rearrangement uses TRBV6-2 or TRBV6-3 and TRBJ2-7; D gene ambiguous. V shed 2 bases and J shed 3 bases, with 11 bases lying between them. Germline V gene sequence: CDR1 MNHEY, CDR2 SVGEGT. The length of the CDR3 is 14 residues. CDR3 sequence reads: CASSYPDIFYEQYF. CDR3 in DNA: TGTGCCAGCAGTTACCCAGACATCTTCTACGAGCAGTACTTC.

V is TRBV7-3 and J is TRBJ2-3; TRBD2 aligns across 11 bases. Losses at the gene ends were 6 bases for V and 6 bases for J; bases not matched to a gene: 11. The germline CDR1 and CDR2 sequences are SGHTA and FQGTGA. The CDR3 extends over 16 amino acids. CDR3 residues: CASSAERLAGIDTQYF. CDR3 bases: TGTGCCAGCAGTGCCGAAAGACTAGCGGGGATTGATACGCAGTATTTT.

The gene calls are TRBV28 and TRBJ2-5; D is possibly TRBD2 (6 bases). The CDR3 covers 15 residues. V lost 5 bases and J 5 bases, leaving 18 bases between the germline ends. Germline-derived CDR1 and CDR2 are MDHEN and SYDVKM. DNA of the CDR3: TGTGCCAGCAGTCTGCCGGAGGGAGGAAGGGAGACCCAGTACTTC. This encodes CASSLPEGGRETQYF.

The V call is TRBV5-1, the J call TRBJ1-2; maybe TRBD1 (5 bases). This CDR3 has 17 residues. Germline CDR1 reads SGHRS; CDR2 reads YFSETQ. Trimming cost V 4 bases and J 1 base, with 20 bases left between them. As DNA, the CDR3 is TGCGCCAGCAGCATAGGCAGGGCCAGTATAATTAACTATGGCTACACCTTC. Its translation: CASSIGRASIINYGYTF.

The genes are TRBV10-3 and TRBJ1-5; 8 bases fit TRBD1. V was clipped by 5 bases and J by 3 bases; unmatched bases: 9. This CDR3 has 16 residues. Germline V gene sequence: CDR1 ENHRY, CDR2 SYGVKD. CDR3 amino acids: CAISSTGTGFNQPQHF. In DNA, the CDR3 is TGTGCCATCAGTTCTACCGGGACAGGTTTCAATCAGCCCCAGCATTTT.